This is a list of T cell receptor beta chains from one sample in a study of beta chain features in type 1 diabetes. Generated by immunoSEQ multiplex PCR, the TCRdb table keeps only in-frame clones and is missing some. Seen here are 11,000 to 15,000 clones, over 55% observed once, and the top ten hold around 0.6%. Material for sequencing was stem cell memory CD4+ T cells from blood. The receptors derive from a woman aged 18-35 years with type 1 diabetes. The CDR3 runs from the conserved cysteine through the conserved F or W. D genes are given only for firm matches. Clone size is stated in some rows and not others, as once, few, many or a class when expanded.

V	J	size	D	CDR3	DNA
TRBV7-9	TRBJ2-1	few	NA	CASSLLLAAKFF	TGTGCCAGCAGCTTACTTCTGGCCGCAAAGTTCTTC
TRBV11-3	TRBJ1-1	NA	TRBD1	CASSFDRGNTEAFF	TGTGCCAGCAGCTTCGACAGGGGGAACACTGAAGCTTTCTTT
TRBV7-2	TRBJ2-7	NA	TRBD2	CASSSQGASGGTEQYF	TGTGCCAGCAGCTCCCAGGGGGCTAGCGGGGGCACCGAGCAGTACTTC
TRBV28	TRBJ2-7	few	NA	CASSLFQGGYEQYF	TGTGCCAGCAGTTTATTCCAGGGGGGCTACGAGCAGTACTTC
TRBV2	TRBJ1-5	NA	NA	CASSGPGPNQPQHF	TGTGCCAGCAGTGGTCCAGGGCCCAATCAGCCCCAGCATTTT
TRBV30	TRBJ2-1	few	TRBD2	CAWSGLAGGLNEQFF	TGTGCCTGGAGTGGGCTAGCGGGAGGCTTAAATGAGCAGTTCTTC
TRBV7-9	TRBJ2-4	few	NA	CASSFAGDIQYF	TGTGCCAGCAGCTTCGCAGGGGACATTCAGTACTTC
TRBV4-3	TRBJ1-2	NA	NA	CASSQDLTASYGYTF	TGCGCCAGCAGCCAAGATCTGACAGCGTCCTATGGCTACACCTTC
TRBV29-1	TRBJ2-7	NA	TRBD2	CSGGLAAYEQYF	TGCAGCGGGGGACTAGCGGCCTACGAGCAGTACTTC
TRBV28	TRBJ2-1	few	NA	CASRSGGNSDEQFF	TGTGCCAGCAGGTCCGGGGGAAATAGCGATGAGCAGTTCTTC
TRBV5-1	TRBJ2-7	once	TRBD2	CASSLVAGASYEQYF	TGCGCCAGCAGCTTGGTAGCGGGTGCATCCTACGAGCAGTACTTC
TRBV15	TRBJ2-3	NA	TRBD2	CATREGLAVDTDTQYF	TGTGCCACCAGAGAGGGACTAGCGGTTGACACAGATACGCAGTATTTT
TRBV7-2	TRBJ1-1	NA	NA	CASSLYMQGFAEAFF	TGTGCCAGCAGCTTATATATGCAGGGGTTCGCTGAAGCTTTCTTT
TRBV7-2	TRBJ2-1	NA	NA	CASSLNRESRFF	TGTGCCAGCAGCTTGAACCGGGAATCTCGGTTCTTC
TRBV7-9	TRBJ2-3	NA	TRBD1	CASSLDRGLTDTQYF	TGTGCCAGCAGCCTGGACAGGGGGCTCACAGATACGCAGTATTTT
TRBV29-1	TRBJ2-3	few	TRBD1	CSVGTGRGDTQYF	TGCAGCGTTGGGACAGGGCGAGGTGATACGCAGTATTTT
TRBV6-5	TRBJ2-1	NA	TRBD2	CASSYVLAAYNEQFF	TGTGCCAGCAGTTACGTCCTAGCGGCCTACAATGAGCAGTTCTTC
TRBV7-9	TRBJ2-3	NA	NA	CASSLRDTDTQYF	TGTGCCAGCAGTCTTCGGGACACAGATACGCAGTATTTT
TRBV19	TRBJ2-7	once	NA	CASRQGGPGTYEQYF	TGTGCCAGTAGGCAGGGAGGCCCGGGGACCTACGAGCAGTACTTC
TRBV7-3	TRBJ2-5	few	NA	CASSLGGTQETQYF	TGTGCCAGCAGCTTGGGCGGGACCCAAGAGACCCAGTACTTC
TRBV9	TRBJ2-5	NA	NA	CASSGPGGETQYF	TGTGCCAGCAGCGGTCCAGGGGGGGAGACCCAGTACTTC
TRBV7-9	TRBJ2-7	few	NA	CASSLMSSSYEQYF	TGTGCCAGCAGCTTAATGAGTAGCTCCTACGAGCAGTACTTC
TRBV28	TRBJ2-1	NA	NA	CATSQPGSSYNEQFF	TGTGCCACCTCCCAACCGGGGAGCTCCTACAATGAGCAGTTCTTC
TRBV14	TRBJ2-7	NA	TRBD2	CASGGSGSYEQYF	TGTGCCAGCGGCGGTAGCGGGAGCTACGAGCAGTACTTC
TRBV7-9	TRBJ2-5	once	NA	CASSSGTGGAVETQYF	TGTGCCAGCAGCTCTGGTACGGGGGGCGCGGTTGAGACCCAGTACTTC
TRBV7-8	TRBJ1-6	once	NA	CASSPPPRATAPLHF	TGTGCCAGCAGCCCCCCCCCGAGGGCGACGGCGCCCCTCCACTTT
TRBV5-1	TRBJ2-1	NA	TRBD2	CASSLGTASGVNEQFF	TGCGCCAGCAGCTTGGGAACGGCTAGCGGGGTTAATGAGCAGTTCTTC
TRBV18	TRBJ2-3	NA	TRBD1	CASSGGQVLADTQYF	TGTGCCAGCTCGGGGGGACAGGTCTTGGCAGATACGCAGTATTTT
TRBV19	TRBJ2-7	few	TRBD2	CASIPAAGGNEQYF	TGTGCCAGTATCCCGGCAGCGGGAGGGAACGAGCAGTACTTC
TRBV30	TRBJ1-5	NA	NA	CAWSRGYSQHF	TGTGCCTGGAGTAGGGGCTACTCCCAGCATTTT
TRBV9	TRBJ1-6	NA	NA	CASSVDSGAPLHF	TGTGCCAGCAGCGTGGACTCAGGGGCACCCCTCCACTTT
TRBV29-1	TRBJ2-3	NA	TRBD1	CSVKPGGSTDTQYF	TGCAGCGTGAAACCAGGGGGTTCTACAGATACGCAGTATTTT
TRBV4-3	TRBJ2-7	once	TRBD2	CASSQDPSSGRYEQYF	TGCGCCAGCAGCCAAGACCCGTCTAGCGGGAGATACGAGCAGTACTTC